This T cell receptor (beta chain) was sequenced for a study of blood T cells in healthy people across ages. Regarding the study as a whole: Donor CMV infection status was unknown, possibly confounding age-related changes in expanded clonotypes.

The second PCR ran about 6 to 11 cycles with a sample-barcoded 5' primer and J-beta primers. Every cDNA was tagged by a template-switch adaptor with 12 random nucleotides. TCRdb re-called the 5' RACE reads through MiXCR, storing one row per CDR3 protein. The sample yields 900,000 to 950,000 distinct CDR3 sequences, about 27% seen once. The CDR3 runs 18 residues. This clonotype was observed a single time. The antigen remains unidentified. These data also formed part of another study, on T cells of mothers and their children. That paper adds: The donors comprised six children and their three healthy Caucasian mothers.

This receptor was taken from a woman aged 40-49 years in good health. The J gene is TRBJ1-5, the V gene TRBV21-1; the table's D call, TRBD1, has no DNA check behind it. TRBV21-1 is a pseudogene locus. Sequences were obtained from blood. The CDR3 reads CASSKRPPPTGGNQPQHF. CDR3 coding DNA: TGTGCCAGCAGCAAAAGACCTCCGCCGACAGGGGGCAATCAGCCCCAGCATTTT.